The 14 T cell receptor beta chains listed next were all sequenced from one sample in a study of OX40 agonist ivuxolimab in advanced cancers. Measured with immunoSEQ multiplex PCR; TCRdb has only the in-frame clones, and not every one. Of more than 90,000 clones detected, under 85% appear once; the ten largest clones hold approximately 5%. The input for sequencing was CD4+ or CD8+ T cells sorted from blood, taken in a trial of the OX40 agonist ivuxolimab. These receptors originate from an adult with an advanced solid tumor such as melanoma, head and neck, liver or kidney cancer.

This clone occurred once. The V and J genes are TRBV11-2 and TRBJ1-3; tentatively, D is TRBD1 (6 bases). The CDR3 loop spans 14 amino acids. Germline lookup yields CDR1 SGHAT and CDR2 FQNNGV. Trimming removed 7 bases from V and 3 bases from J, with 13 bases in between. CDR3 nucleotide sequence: TGTGCCAGCACCCAAAGGGGGTATGGAAACACCATATATTTT. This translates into CASTQRGYGNTIYF.

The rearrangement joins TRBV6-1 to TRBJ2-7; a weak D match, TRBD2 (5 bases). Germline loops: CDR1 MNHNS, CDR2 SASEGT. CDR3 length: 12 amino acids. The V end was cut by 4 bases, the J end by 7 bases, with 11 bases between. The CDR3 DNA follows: TGTGCCAGCAGTGCTGTGGACTGGGAGCAGTACTTC. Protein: CASSAVDWEQYF.

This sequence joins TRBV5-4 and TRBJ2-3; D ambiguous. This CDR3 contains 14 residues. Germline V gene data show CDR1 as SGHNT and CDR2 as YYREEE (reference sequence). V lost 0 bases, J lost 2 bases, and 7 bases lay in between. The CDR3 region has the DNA TGTGCCAGCAGCTTGGCACCACCCACAGATACGCAGTATTTT. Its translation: CASSLAPPTDTQYF.

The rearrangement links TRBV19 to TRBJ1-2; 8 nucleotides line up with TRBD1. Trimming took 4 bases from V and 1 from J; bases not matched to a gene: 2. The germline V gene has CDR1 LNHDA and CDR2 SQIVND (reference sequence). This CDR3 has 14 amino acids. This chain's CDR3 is CASSTTGGNYGYTF. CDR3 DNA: TGTGCCAGTAGTACTACAGGGGGTAACTATGGCTACACCTTC.

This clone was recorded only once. CDR3 sequence: CASSSGLAGMETQYF. CDR3 in DNA: TGTGCCAGCAGTTCAGGACTAGCCGGGATGGAGACCCAGTACTTC. The chain carries TRBV6-6 and TRBJ2-5; 8 bases are a match to TRBD2. Germline CDR1 reads MNHNY; CDR2 reads SVGAGI (reference sequence). This CDR3 has 15 amino acids. With 4 bases clipped from V and 5 bases from J, the junction kept 9 bases outside the gene matches.

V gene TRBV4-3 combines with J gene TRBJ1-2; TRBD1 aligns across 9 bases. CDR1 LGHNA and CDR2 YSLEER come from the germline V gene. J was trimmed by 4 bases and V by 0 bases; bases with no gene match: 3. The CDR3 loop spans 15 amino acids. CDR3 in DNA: TGCGCCAGCAGCCAAGATCGGGGACAGGGCTATGGCTACACCTTC. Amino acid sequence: CASSQDRGQGYGYTF.

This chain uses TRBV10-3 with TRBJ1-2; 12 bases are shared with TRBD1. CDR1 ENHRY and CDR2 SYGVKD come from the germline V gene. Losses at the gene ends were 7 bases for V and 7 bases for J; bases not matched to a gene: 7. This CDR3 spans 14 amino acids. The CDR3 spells CAITPGQGARGYTF. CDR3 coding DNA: TGTGCCATCACCCCGGGACAGGGGGCTCGTGGCTACACCTTC.

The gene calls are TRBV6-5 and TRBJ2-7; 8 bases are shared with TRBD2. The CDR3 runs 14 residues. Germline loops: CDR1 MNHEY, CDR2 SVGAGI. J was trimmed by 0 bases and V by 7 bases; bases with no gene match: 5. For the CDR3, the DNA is TGTGCCAGCACTTTGCTAGCGGGCTCCTACGAGCAGTACTTC. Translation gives CASTLLAGSYEQYF.

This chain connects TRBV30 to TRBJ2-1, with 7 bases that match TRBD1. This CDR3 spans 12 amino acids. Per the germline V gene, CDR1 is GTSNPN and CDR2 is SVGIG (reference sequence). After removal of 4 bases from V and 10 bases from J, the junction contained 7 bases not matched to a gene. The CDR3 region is CAWNRGPEEQFF. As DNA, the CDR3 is TGTGCCTGGAATAGGGGGCCGGAGGAGCAGTTCTTC.

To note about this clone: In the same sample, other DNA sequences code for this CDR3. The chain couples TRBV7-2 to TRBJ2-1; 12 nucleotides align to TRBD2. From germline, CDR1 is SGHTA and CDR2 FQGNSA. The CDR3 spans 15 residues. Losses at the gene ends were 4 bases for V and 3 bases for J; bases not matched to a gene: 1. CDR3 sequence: CASSSTSGSYNEQFF. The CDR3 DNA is TGTGCCAGCAGCTCGACTAGCGGGAGCTACAATGAGCAGTTCTTC.

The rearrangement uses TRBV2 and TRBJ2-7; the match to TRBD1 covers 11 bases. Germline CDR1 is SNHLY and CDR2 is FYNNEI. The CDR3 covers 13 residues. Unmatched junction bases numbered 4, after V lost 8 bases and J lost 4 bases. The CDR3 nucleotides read TGTGCCAGCGGGGGACAGGGGGGATACGAGCAGTACTTC. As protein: CASGGQGGYEQYF. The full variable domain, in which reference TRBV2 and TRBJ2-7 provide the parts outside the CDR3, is EPEVTQTPSHQVTQMGQEVILRCVPISNHLYFYWYRQILGQKVEFLVSFYNNEISEKSEIFDDQFSVERPDGSNFTLKIRSTKLEDSAMYFCASGGQGGYEQYFGPGTRLTVT.

CDR3 bases: TGTGCCAGCGAGGGGACCTACAATGAGCAGTTCTTC. Translated, it gives CASEGTYNEQFF. The gene calls are TRBV25-1 and TRBJ2-1; either TRBD1 or TRBD2 may supply D (5 bases each). V was pared by 8 bases and J by 2 bases, with 7 bases between. This CDR3 is built from 12 residues. Germline CDR1 is MGHDK and CDR2 is SYGVNS.

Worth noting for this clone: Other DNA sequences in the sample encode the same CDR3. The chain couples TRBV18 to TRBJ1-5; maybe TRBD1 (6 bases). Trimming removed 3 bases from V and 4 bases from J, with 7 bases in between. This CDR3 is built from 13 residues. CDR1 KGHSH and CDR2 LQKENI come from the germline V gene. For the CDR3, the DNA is TGTGCCAGCTCACCCGACAGGAATCAGCCCCAGCATTTT. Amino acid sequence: CASSPDRNQPQHF.

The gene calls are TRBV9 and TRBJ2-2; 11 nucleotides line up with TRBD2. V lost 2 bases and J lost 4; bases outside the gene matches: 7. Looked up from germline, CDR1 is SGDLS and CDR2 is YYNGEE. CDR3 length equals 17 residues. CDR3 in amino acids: CASSVTSGRRGTGELFF. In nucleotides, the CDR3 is TGTGCCAGCAGCGTCACTAGCGGGAGACGGGGCACCGGGGAGCTGTTTTTT. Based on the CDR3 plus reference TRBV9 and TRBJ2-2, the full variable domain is DSGVTQTPKHLITATGQRVTLRCSPRSGDLSVYWYQQSLDQGLQFLIQYYNGEERAKGNILERFSAQQFPDLHSELNLSSLELGDSALYFCASSVTSGRRGTGELFFGEGSRLTVL.